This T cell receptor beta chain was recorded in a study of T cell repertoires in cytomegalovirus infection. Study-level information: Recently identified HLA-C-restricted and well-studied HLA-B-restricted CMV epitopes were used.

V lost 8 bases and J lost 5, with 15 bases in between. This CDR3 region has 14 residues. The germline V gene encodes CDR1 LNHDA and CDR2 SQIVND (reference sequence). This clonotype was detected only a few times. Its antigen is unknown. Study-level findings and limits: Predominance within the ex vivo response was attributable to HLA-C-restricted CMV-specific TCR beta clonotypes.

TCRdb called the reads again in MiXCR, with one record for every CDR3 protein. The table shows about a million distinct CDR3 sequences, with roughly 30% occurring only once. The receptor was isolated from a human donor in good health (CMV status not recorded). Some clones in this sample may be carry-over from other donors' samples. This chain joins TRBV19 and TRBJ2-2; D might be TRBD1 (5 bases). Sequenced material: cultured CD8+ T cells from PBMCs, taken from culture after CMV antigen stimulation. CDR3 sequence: CASAQMGRTGELFF. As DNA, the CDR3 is TGTGCCAGTGCGCAAATGGGGCGGACCGGGGAGCTGTTTTTT.